The 15 T cell receptor beta chains below come from one sample, sequenced in a study of breast tumors, draining lymph nodes, adjacent tissues. Samples came from axillary lymph nodes draining the breast cancer. In TCRdb, the multiplex PCR reads were re-called with MiXCR into one record per CDR3 protein. The table shows around 150,000 distinct CDR3 sequences, with less than 35% occurring only once. Sequencing was performed on axillary lymph node tissue. The receptor source for this set is a female donor with breast cancer. Some clones in this sample may be carry-over from other donors' samples.

On this clonotype: Given a much more abundant clone one base away, this may be a read error. The rearrangement uses TRBV5-4 and TRBJ1-2; no reliable D call. CDR3 length: 16 residues. In germline, CDR1 is SGHNT, CDR2 YYREEE (reference sequence). The CDR3 coding sequence is TGTACCAGCAGCTCAGGACGGGTCCAACTTTTCTATGGCTACACCTTC. Residues: CTSSSGRVQLFYGYTF.

This clonotype has a count of ten or more. The CDR3 DNA follows: TGTGCCAGCACCCGTAGTTCTAGCGGGGGACGCGAGGACACCGGGGAGCTGTTTTTT. It is translated as CASTRSSSGGREDTGELFF. This chain connects TRBV9 to TRBJ2-2, with 10 bases identical to TRBD2. This CDR3 spans 19 amino acids. Per germline, CDR1 SGDLS and CDR2 YYNGEE. Trimming at V came to 6 bases and at J to 3 bases, leaving 17 bases not matched to a gene.

There are many counts of this clonotype. V and J are TRBV19 and TRBJ2-7, with 8 nucleotides matching TRBD1. Germline lookup yields CDR1 LNHDA and CDR2 SQIVND (reference sequence). This CDR3 has 15 residues. V was pared by 3 bases and J by 0 bases, with 4 bases of the junction left unmatched. Written as DNA, the CDR3 is TGTGCCAGTAGTATTATCGGGACAGGCTCCTACGAGCAGTACTTC. It is translated as CASSIIGTGSYEQYF.

This clonotype was seen repeatedly, ten times or more. The chain has TRBV20-1 and TRBJ1-4; no firm D call. The CDR3 runs 12 residues. The germline V gene encodes CDR1 DFQATT and CDR2 SNEGSKA (reference sequence). Trimming removed 5 bases from V and 8 bases from J, with 12 bases in between. The CDR3 is CSAHRVGEKLFF. The DNA for the CDR3 is TGCAGTGCTCACCGGGTGGGAGAAAAACTGTTTTTT.

The sample holds a few counts of this clonotype. This could be a read error, since a much larger clone is one nucleotide away. V and J are TRBV9 and TRBJ1-2; D is unclear. The V gene's germline CDR1 is SGDLS and CDR2 YYNGEE. This CDR3 contains 15 residues. CDR3 loop: CASSVAYTTNYGSTF. For the CDR3, the DNA is TGTGCCAGCAGCGTAGCGTACACAACTAACTATGGCTCCACCTTC. Together with reference TRBV9 and TRBJ1-2, the CDR3 gives the full variable domain: DSGVTQTPKHLITATGQRVTLRCSPRSGDLSVYWYQQSLDQGLQFLIQYYNGEERAKGNILERFSAQQFPDLHSELNLSSLELGDSALYFCASSVAYTTNYGSTFGSGTRLTVV.

This clonotype came up many times. The rearrangement joins TRBV20-1 to TRBJ1-3; the D is unclear. This CDR3 comprises 13 residues. From germline, CDR1 is DFQATT and CDR2 SNEGSKA (reference sequence). V lost 6 bases and J lost 0, with 9 bases in between. The CDR3 DNA follows: TGCAGTGCCCCTGGGAACTCTGGAAACACCATATATTTT. Its translation: CSAPGNSGNTIYF.

Worth noting for this clonotype: Possible read error: a much larger clone is one base away. This chain connects TRBV6-2 or TRBV6-3 to TRBJ2-1; D unresolved. CDR1 is MNHEY, CDR2 SVGEGT, per germline. Trimming left V 5 bases short and J 0 bases short, with 11 bases between. The CDR3 is 15 amino acids. The CDR3 is CASSPRFSSYNEQFF. The CDR3 coding sequence is TGTGCCAGCAGTCCGCGGTTCAGCTCCTACAATGAGCAGTTCTTC.

The chain uses TRBV6-1 and TRBJ1-5; TRBD1 matches 10 bases. Germline-derived CDR1 and CDR2 are MNHNS and SASEGT. After removal of 6 bases from V and 1 base from J, the junction contained 9 bases not matched to a gene. The CDR3 contains 17 residues. As DNA, the CDR3 is TGTGCCAGCAGACCTAAGACAGGGGGCGAGAGCAATCAGCCCCAGCATTTT. Residues: CASRPKTGGESNQPQHF.

The chain is built from TRBV19 and TRBJ2-7; 8 nucleotides agree with TRBD1. The V segment lost 4 bases and the J segment 3 bases; nucleotides outside the gene matches: 2. This CDR3 is built from 13 residues. Germline loops: CDR1 LNHDA, CDR2 SQIVND (reference sequence). The CDR3 is CASSTGTGYEQYF. Here the CDR3 DNA reads TGTGCCAGTAGTACCGGGACAGGCTACGAGCAGTACTTC.

In this sample, this clonotype turned up many times. V usage is TRBV24-1 and J usage is TRBJ2-1; D gene ambiguous. Germline values: CDR1 KGHDR, CDR2 SFDVKD. Between the trimmed V and J ends, which lost 3 bases and 9 bases, there was a span of 8 bases. The CDR3 is 12 amino acids. In DNA form, the CDR3 reads TGTGCCACCAGTGATCGGCAGACTGAGCAGTTCTTC. Protein product: CATSDRQTEQFF.

The chain links TRBV4-1 to TRBJ2-1, with 7 bases fitting TRBD2. Losses at the gene ends were 0 bases for V and 6 bases for J; bases not matched to a gene: 5. Germline CDR1 reads MGHRA; CDR2 reads YSYEKL. The CDR3 runs 15 residues. The CDR3 DNA is TGCGCCAGCAGCCAAGAAGGGAGGGGAGGCAATGAGCAGTTCTTC. Amino acids: CASSQEGRGGNEQFF.

In this sample, this clonotype turned up many times. The chain is built from TRBV28 and TRBJ1-4; D call uncertain. Deletions cut 5 bases from V and 0 bases from J, with 10 bases between. CDR3 length: 15 residues. CDR1 MDHEN and CDR2 SYDVKM come from the germline V gene. CDR3 DNA sequence: TGTGCCAGCAGTCAATACAGTGCAACTAATGAAAAACTGTTTTTT. Its protein is CASSQYSATNEKLFF.

To note about this clonotype: With a much larger clone just one base away, this may be a read error. The chain joins TRBV6-5 to TRBJ2-3; unclear D gene. Trimming cost V 0 bases and J 5 bases, with 12 bases left between them. This CDR3 is 15 amino acids long. CDR1 and CDR2 (germline): MNHEY, SVGAGI. CDR3: CASSYSARAQDTQYF. The CDR3 nucleotides read TGTGCCAGCAGTTACTCGGCCCGGGCCCAAGATACGCAGTATTTT.

This clonotype has a count of ten or more. The chain has TRBV29-1 and TRBJ1-3; no reliable D call. CDR1 and CDR2 from the germline V gene are SQVTM and ANQGSEA. The CDR3 runs 12 residues. V lost 4 bases and J lost 6, with 10 bases in between. CDR3 nucleotides: TGCAGCGTTGGGCTCAGTGCAAACACCATATATTTT. Residues: CSVGLSANTIYF.

The chain couples TRBV5-6 to TRBJ1-3, with D possibly being TRBD1 (5 bases). The CDR3 sequence is 14 residues long. V was pared by 4 bases and J by 2 bases, with 10 bases between. Germline V gene data show CDR1 as SGHDT and CDR2 as YYEEEE. The CDR3 nucleotides are TGTGCCAGCAGCAAGGGCAGGGCTGGAAACACCATATATTTT. As protein: CASSKGRAGNTIYF.